This TCR beta chain was sequenced in a study of blood T cells in healthy people across ages. In its sample, this clonotype was seen a few times. Its cognate antigen is unknown. Study-level points and caveats: Diversity figures derived from one million T cells were judged to underestimate the true value. Compared with aged donors, long-lived donors showed fewer expanded clones, suggesting selection. Expanded clonotype changes were possibly confounded by unknown donor CMV status.

The ends were cut back, 5 bases at V and 0 bases at J, with 11 bases in the middle. The CDR3 sequence is 15 residues long. Germline values: CDR1 SGHVS, CDR2 FQNEAQ. Then a second PCR, running roughly 6 to 11 cycles, was carried out with a sample-barcoded 5' primer and a J-beta primer mix. Via MiXCR, TCRdb re-called the 5' RACE reads, giving one row per CDR3 protein. The sample has roughly 1.5 million distinct CDR3 sequences; 42% are singletons. The receptor comes from a young woman in good health. Sequencing used blood. The chain links TRBV7-8 to TRBJ2-1, with no clear D. The CDR3 sequence: CASSRMTGSYNEQFF. The CDR3 nucleotides are TGTGCCAGCAGCCGGATGACGGGCTCCTACAATGAGCAGTTCTTC.